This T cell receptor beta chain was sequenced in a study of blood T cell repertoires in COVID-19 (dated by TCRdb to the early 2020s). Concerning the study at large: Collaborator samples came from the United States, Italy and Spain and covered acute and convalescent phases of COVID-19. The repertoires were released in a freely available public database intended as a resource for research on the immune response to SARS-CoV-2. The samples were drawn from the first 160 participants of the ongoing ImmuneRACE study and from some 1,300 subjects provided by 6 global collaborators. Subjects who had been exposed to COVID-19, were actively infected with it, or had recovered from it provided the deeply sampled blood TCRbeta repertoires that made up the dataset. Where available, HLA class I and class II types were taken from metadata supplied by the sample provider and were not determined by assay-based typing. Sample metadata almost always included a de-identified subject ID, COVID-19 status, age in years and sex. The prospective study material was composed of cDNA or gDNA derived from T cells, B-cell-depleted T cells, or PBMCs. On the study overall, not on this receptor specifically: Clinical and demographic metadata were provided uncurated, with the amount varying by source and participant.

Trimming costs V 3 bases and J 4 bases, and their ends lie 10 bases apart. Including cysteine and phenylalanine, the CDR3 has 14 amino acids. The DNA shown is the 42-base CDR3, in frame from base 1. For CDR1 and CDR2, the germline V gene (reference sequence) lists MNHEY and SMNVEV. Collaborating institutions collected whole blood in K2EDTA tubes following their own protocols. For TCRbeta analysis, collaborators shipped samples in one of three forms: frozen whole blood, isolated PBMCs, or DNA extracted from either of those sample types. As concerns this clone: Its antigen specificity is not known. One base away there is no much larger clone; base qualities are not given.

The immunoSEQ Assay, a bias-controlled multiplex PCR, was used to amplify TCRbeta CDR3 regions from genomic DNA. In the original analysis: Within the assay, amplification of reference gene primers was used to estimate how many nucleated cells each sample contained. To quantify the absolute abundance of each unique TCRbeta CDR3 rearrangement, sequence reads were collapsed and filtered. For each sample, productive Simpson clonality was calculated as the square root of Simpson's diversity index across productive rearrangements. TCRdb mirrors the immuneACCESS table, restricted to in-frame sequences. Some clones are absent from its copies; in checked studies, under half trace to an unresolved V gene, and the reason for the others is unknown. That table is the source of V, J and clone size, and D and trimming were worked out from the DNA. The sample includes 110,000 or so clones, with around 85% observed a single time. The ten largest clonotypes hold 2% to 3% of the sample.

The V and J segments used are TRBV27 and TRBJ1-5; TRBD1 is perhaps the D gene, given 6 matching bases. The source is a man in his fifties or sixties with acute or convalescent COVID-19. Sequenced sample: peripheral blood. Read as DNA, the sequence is TGTGCCAGCAGTTTGACAGGTTGGAATCAGCCCCAGCATTTT. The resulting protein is CASSLTGWNQPQHF.